A selection of T cell receptor beta chains follows, all from one sample in a study of human T cells and chemical hapten exposure. TCRdb analysed the RACE reads with MiXCR anew, one entry per CDR3 protein. This sample yields more than 150,000 distinct CDR3 sequences, of which about 14% are seen a single time; 1.7% belongs to the top ten. The starting material was whole blood, obtained in connection with sensitization to the hapten diphenylcyclopropenone (DPC). These receptors all stem from a woman aged 30 to 39 with alopecia areata. Some clones in this sample may be carry-over from other donors' samples. CDR3s include the opening cysteine and the closing phenylalanine or tryptophan. Each record gives: CDR3 DNA, CDR3 protein, D gene, clone size, J gene, V gene. The D gene is left open where the match is weak. Clone size is not always given. Where it is, it says once, few, many or a class for expanded clones.

TGTGCCAGCAGCGTAGATATTAGCTCTGGAAACACCATATATTTT CASSVDISSGNTIYF . many TRBJ1-3 TRBV9
TGTGCCAGCAAACGACAGGGGCCGTACAATGAGCAGTTCTTC CASKRQGPYNEQFF . few TRBJ2-1 TRBV21-1
TGTGCCAGCAGCTCGACCGGGAGGCTCCTCGGGAGCTCCTACAATGAGCAGTTCTTC CASSSTGRLLGSSYNEQFF TRBD2 many TRBJ2-1 TRBV7-8
TGTGCCAGCTCGGGGATCACAGATACGCAGTATTTT CASSGITDTQYF . . TRBJ2-3 TRBV18
TGTGCCACGCTAGGACAGGGGGAGTATGGCTACACCTTC CATLGQGEYGYTF TRBD1 . TRBJ1-2 TRBV10-3
TGTGCCGTCAGACAGGGGGCAACGAACACCGGGGAGCTGTTTTTT CAVRQGATNTGELFF TRBD1 . TRBJ2-2 TRBV27
TGTGCCAGCAGCGGTCAACAGGGGACAGGGGAAAAACTGTTTTTT CASSGQQGTGEKLFF TRBD1 few TRBJ1-4 TRBV2
TGTGCCATCGGGACACTTAACACCGGGGAGCTGTTTTTT CAIGTLNTGELFF . few TRBJ2-2 TRBV10-3
TGCAGCGTGCGAGGGACTAGCGGACACTACGAGCAGTACTTC CSVRGTSGHYEQYF TRBD2 many TRBJ2-7 TRBV29-1
TGTGCCAGCAGTTCCGAGACGGGGGAAGACTATGGCTACACCTTC CASSSETGEDYGYTF . few TRBJ1-2 TRBV28
TGTGCCAGCAGTTACAGCACCGGGACAGACACTGAAGCTTTCTTT CASSYSTGTDTEAFF TRBD1 few TRBJ1-1 TRBV6-2/TRBV6-3
TGTGCCAGCAGCGCAACCGGGACTAGAACAGATACGCAGTATTTT CASSATGTRTDTQYF TRBD2 few TRBJ2-3 TRBV9
TGTGCCTGGAGCCAGTCGACAGGGACAGGGGCGCTTAAGGATGTCTACGAGCAGTACTTC CAWSQSTGTGALKDVYEQYF TRBD1 many TRBJ2-7 TRBV30
TGTGCCAGCAGCGCGGGACAGGGACCCTACGAGCAGTACTTC CASSAGQGPYEQYF TRBD1 . TRBJ2-7 TRBV7-2
TGTGCCAGCAGCTTGATTGGACAGGGGGAAGAGACCCAGTACTTC CASSLIGQGEETQYF TRBD1 . TRBJ2-5 TRBV28
TGTGCCAGCAGTGAAGCGCTTCAGGGTCGGGGAGGCTACACCTTC CASSEALQGRGGYTF . few TRBJ1-2 TRBV2
TGTGCCAGCAGTTTATACCGCCCTACGAAAGGGTACGCTTTCTTT CASSLYRPTKGYAFF . many TRBJ1-1 TRBV12-3/TRBV12-4
TGTGCCAGCAGCTTAGCCCAGGGGAAAGAGCAGTTCTTC CASSLAQGKEQFF . . TRBJ2-1 TRBV7-8
TGCAGTGCTGGTAGCGGGGGGGGCGAGCAGTACTTC CSAGSGGGEQYF TRBD2 . TRBJ2-7 TRBV20-1
TGCGCCAGCAGCTTGGGGGGTTGGACCCAAGAGACCCAGTACTTC CASSLGGWTQETQYF . . TRBJ2-5 TRBV5-1
TGTGCCAGCAGTACTAGCGGGGGGAGCTCCTACGAGCAGTACTTC CASSTSGGSSYEQYF TRBD2 . TRBJ2-7 TRBV28
TGTGCCAGCAGTTCCCCACCCGGCTACACCTTC CASSSPPGYTF . . TRBJ1-2 TRBV28
TGTGCCAGCAGTCCGACGGGGACAGCGAACTATGGCTACACCTTC CASSPTGTANYGYTF TRBD1 . TRBJ1-2 TRBV28
TGTGCCACCAGGCCCCCCTCGCTGGTGGGTGCCCACTTT CATRPPSLVGAHF . few TRBJ1-6 TRBV6-6
TGTGCCACCAGCAAGGGACTAGCGGGGTACGAGCAGTACTTC CATSKGLAGYEQYF TRBD2 . TRBJ2-7 TRBV15
TGTGCCAGCAGTTCCCCAGGAGCGGTAGCCAAAAACATTCAGTACTTC CASSSPGAVAKNIQYF . few TRBJ2-4 TRBV28
TGTGCCAGCAGCGGAGCCGGGACAGTTTCTAGCACAGATACGCAGTATTTT CASSGAGTVSSTDTQYF TRBD1 . TRBJ2-3 TRBV11-2
TGCAGTGCTAGAGATCCCGGGGATGGCTACACCTTC CSARDPGDGYTF . . TRBJ1-2 TRBV20-1
TGTGCCAGCAGTCGGACTAGCGGGGGCTCAGAGACCCAGTACTTC CASSRTSGGSETQYF TRBD2 . TRBJ2-5 TRBV7-3
TGTGCCAGCAGTTCCCCAAGGACAGGGGACGAGCAGTACTTC CASSSPRTGDEQYF TRBD1 few TRBJ2-7 TRBV28
TGTGCCAGCAGCGTTGAGGGACTGATTTACAATGAGCAGTTCTTC CASSVEGLIYNEQFF . . TRBJ2-1 TRBV9
TGCAGTGCTATGGGAGGACACTCTACCTACAATGAGCAGTTCTTC CSAMGGHSTYNEQFF . . TRBJ2-1 TRBV20-1
TGTGCCAGCGCCCCGGGGCAGGCCTATGGCTACACCTTC CASAPGQAYGYTF . few TRBJ1-2 TRBV12-3/TRBV12-4
TGCGCCAGCAGCCGTTTCCTCGGACAGATTGAAGCTTTCTTT CASSRFLGQIEAFF . . TRBJ1-1 TRBV5-1
TGTGCCAGCAGTTACACCTACAGGGGGCTCGACACTGAAGCTTTCTTT CASSYTYRGLDTEAFF TRBD1 few TRBJ1-1 TRBV6-2/TRBV6-3
TGTGCCAGCAGCTTAATTGGGAGGCAGGATGAGCAGTTCTTC CASSLIGRQDEQFF . . TRBJ2-1 TRBV7-3
TGTGCCAGCAGCTTAGGCGGAGGGGGGTTGAACACTGAAGCTTTCTTT CASSLGGGGLNTEAFF . many TRBJ1-1 TRBV7-2
TGTGCCAGCAGCTTAGTAGGGGTCCACGAGCAGTACTTC CASSLVGVHEQYF . many TRBJ2-7 TRBV7-9
TGTGCCAGCAGCGGGGGACCGAATAATGAAAAACTGTTTTTT CASSGGPNNEKLFF . few TRBJ1-4 TRBV7-9
TGCAGCGTCTATCTCGATGGCTACACCTTC CSVYLDGYTF . . TRBJ1-2 TRBV29-1
TGCAGTGCTCGACCACATAAAGGCCCTTCATCGGGACTGTTTTTT CSARPHKGPSSGLFF . . TRBJ1-4 TRBV20-1
TGCAGCGGGGCGGGGGCTAGCGGGCAAGAGACCCAGTACTTC CSGAGASGQETQYF TRBD2 . TRBJ2-5 TRBV29-1
TGTGCCAGCAGTTACGTTAGCGGGGCAGATACGCAGTATTTT CASSYVSGADTQYF TRBD2 few TRBJ2-3 TRBV6-2/TRBV6-3
TGCGCCAGCAGCTTGGGGGACAGGGGGCAGTCCGAGACCCAGTACTTC CASSLGDRGQSETQYF TRBD1 many TRBJ2-5 TRBV5-1
TGCAGTGCTAGAGATAATGGGGGCGAGCAGTTCTTC CSARDNGGEQFF . . TRBJ2-1 TRBV20-1
TGTGCCAGCAGTGCATGGTCCGGGGGCCCAAAAAAAGATACGCAGTATTTT CASSAWSGGPKKDTQYF . . TRBJ2-3 TRBV2
TGTGCCAGCAGGCACCGGGACAGGGAGGGCTATGGCTACACCTTC CASRHRDREGYGYTF TRBD1 . TRBJ1-2 TRBV27
TGTGCCAGCAGCTTAGTATCAGCATCTGGGGCCAACGTCCTGACTTTC CASSLVSASGANVLTF . many TRBJ2-6 TRBV7-2
TGTGCCAGCAGCCAAGATCTCAGCGTGGCGGGGACCTCCTACGAGCAGTACTTC CASSQDLSVAGTSYEQYF . few TRBJ2-7 TRBV4-2
TGCAGTCCGCTAGACCGGAAGGGCAGAGATACGCAGTATTTT CSPLDRKGRDTQYF . few TRBJ2-3 TRBV20-1
TGCGCCAGCAGCCCCGGACTAGCGGGAGGGTACAATGAGCAGTTCTTC CASSPGLAGGYNEQFF TRBD2 . TRBJ2-1 TRBV5-1
TGCAGCGTTGCTAGGGACAGGGGGAATGAGCAGTTCTTC CSVARDRGNEQFF TRBD1 once TRBJ2-1 TRBV29-1
TGCAGCGTTGCTAGCGGGAACAACGAGCAGTACTTC CSVASGNNEQYF TRBD2 . TRBJ2-7 TRBV29-1
TGTGCCAGCAGCTTCGCAATCAATGAGCAGTTCTTC CASSFAINEQFF . few TRBJ2-1 TRBV5-4
TGCGCCAGCAGCCGGGACCTCGTCTATAATTCACCCCTCCACTTT CASSRDLVYNSPLHF . many TRBJ1-6 TRBV4-3
TGTGCCAGCAGTTTAGGACGTTACGAGCAGTACTTC CASSLGRYEQYF . many TRBJ2-7 TRBV12-3/TRBV12-4
TGTGCCACGACACAGGGCAATCAGCCCCAGCATTTT CATTQGNQPQHF . few TRBJ1-5 TRBV2
TGTGCCAGCAGCCCTGTGTCCGCGAACTATGGCTACACCTTC CASSPVSANYGYTF . . TRBJ1-2 TRBV7-2
TGTGCCAGCAGCCTGATGGCTGGCTACGAGCAGTACTTC CASSLMAGYEQYF . many TRBJ2-7 TRBV3-1
TGTGCCAGCAGATTCCGACAGGGGGGGAAGAACACTGAAGCTTTCTTT CASRFRQGGKNTEAFF TRBD1 few TRBJ1-1 TRBV28